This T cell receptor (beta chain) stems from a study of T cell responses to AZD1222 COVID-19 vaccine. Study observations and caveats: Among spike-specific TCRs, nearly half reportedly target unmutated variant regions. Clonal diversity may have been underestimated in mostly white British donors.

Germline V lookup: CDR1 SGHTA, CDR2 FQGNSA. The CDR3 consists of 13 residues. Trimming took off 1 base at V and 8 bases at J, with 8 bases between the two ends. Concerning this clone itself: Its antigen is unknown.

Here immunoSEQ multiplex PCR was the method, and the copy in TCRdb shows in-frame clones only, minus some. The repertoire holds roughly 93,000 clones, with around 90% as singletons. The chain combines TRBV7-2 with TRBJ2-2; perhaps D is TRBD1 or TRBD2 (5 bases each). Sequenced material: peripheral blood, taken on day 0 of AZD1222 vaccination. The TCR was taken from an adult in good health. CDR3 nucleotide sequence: TGTGCCAGCAGCTTAGGGGGGTATGGGGAGCTGTTTTTT. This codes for CASSLGGYGELFF.